This TCR beta chain was captured in a study of blood T cell repertoires in COVID-19. Study in general: The origin of the acute and convalescent COVID-19 samples was the United States, Italy and Spain. PBMCs, B-cell-depleted T cells, or T cells were the source of the cDNA or gDNA that made up the material.

CDR3 size: 16 residues. The ends were cut back, 3 bases at V and 4 bases at J, with 16 bases in the middle. The germline V gene encodes CDR1 LGHDT and CDR2 YNNKEL (reference sequence). Generated by immunoSEQ multiplex PCR, the TCRdb table keeps only in-frame clones and is missing some. The data contain roughly 210,000 clones, 88% of them singletons. Sequencing was carried out using peripheral blood. This chain uses TRBV3-1 (or the pseudogene TRBV3-2) with TRBJ1-3; D is ambiguous. This sequence was found in a man in his 70s with acute or convalescent COVID-19. The CDR3 region is CASSQVLGVAGNTIYF. The CDR3 DNA reads TGTGCCAGCAGCCAGGTTCTCGGGGTAGCCGGAAACACCATATATTTT.